This TCR beta chain originates from a study of identifying expanded T cells in peripheral blood. Study-wide results and limits: Over two and four weeks, about 15 and 19 clones changed, versus approximately 1.2 between replicates.

In regard to this clone: Its specificity is unknown.

The CDR3 sequence is 17 residues long. V gave up 7 bases and J gave up 3 bases; unmatched junction bases: 7. Germline-derived CDR1 and CDR2 are MRHNA and SNTAGT. The method was immunoSEQ multiplex PCR; TCRdb's version includes in-frame clones alone and lacks a portion of them. Here the sample spans around 80,000 clones, about 90% being singletons. The sequence was collected from a person aged 18 to 75 in good health. This sequence joins TRBV6-4 and TRBJ2-1; 15 bases are shared with TRBD2. Sequenced material: blood. The CDR3 sequence is CASIRTSGRASYNEQFF. For the CDR3, the DNA is TGTGCCAGCATAAGGACTAGCGGGAGGGCTAGCTACAATGAGCAGTTCTTC.